Listed below are T cell receptor beta chains from one sample, sequenced in a study of Tregs in tolerant kidney transplant recipients. Data came from immunoSEQ multiplex PCR; TCRdb stores just in-frame clones and leaves some out. The sample includes about 240,000 clones, approximately 84% of them seen just once. Sequenced material: CD4+ T cells from blood. These receptors all stem from a human donor in good health. Each CDR3 is given without its conserved first and last residue. Clone size is shown for a subset of rows, as once, few, many or a class of expanded clone.

abundance | v_gene | CDR3aa
. | TRBV2 | ASGGDTEAF
. | TRBV18 | ASSLFSGQSNYGYT
. | TRBV2 | ASRRAQQETQY
. | TRBV15 | ATSRDRTGQYVSGYT
few | TRBV5-1 | ASSLFTGYNEQF
. | TRBV30 | AWRGEGYGYT
. | TRBV5-5 | ASSLVAGGSYNEQF
. | TRBV7-6 | ASSLQTDYGYT
. | TRBV9 | ASSDGASGDNEQF
. | TRBV10-3 | AIRNLAGASYEQY
. | TRBV7-2 | ASSSGLGLVSKETQY
. | TRBV5-1 | ASSLDGTGVGYT
. | TRBV10-3 | AISGPGQGAYNEQF
. | TRBV9 | ASSLGTGVDWNTEAF
. | TRBV11-2 | ASSLRWGDSNTEAF
. | TRBV5-1 | ASSLVPGGRQETQY
. | TRBV7-3 | ASSSGTSGGETQY
. | TRBV30 | AWESGTFGYT
. | TRBV9 | ASSVGNVGYFTDTQY
. | TRBV6-1 | ASSEPAGDYGYT
once | TRBV6-6 | ASSYSAGVGTEAF
. | TRBV2 | ASSEDRGTYEQY
. | TRBV25-1 | ASSDPGISDEQF
few | TRBV6-1 | ASSVKGGEQY
. | TRBV9 | ASSAQGFGPGNTIY
. | TRBV6-1 | ATPRTMNTEAF
. | TRBV11-2 | ASSLLGLVGPNEQF
. | TRBV11-2 | ASSPTLQDTQY
once | TRBV7-9 | ATHGADLRASGNTIY
. | TRBV9 | ASSVNGNGYT
once | TRBV5-5 | ASSLTESYGYT
. | TRBV7-2 | ASSSTGDTGELF
few | TRBV6-5 | ASTPSGSYTEAF
. | TRBV10-1 | ASSDLRGGGYT
once | TRBV30 | AWSPGPHYGYT
. | TRBV29-1 | SATGTKATDTQY
few | TRBV7-9 | ASSSELSGNTIY
. | TRBV10-2 | ASSRGGQGVDQPQH
. | TRBV5-1 | ASSLRAGVYNEQF
. | TRBV18 | ASSPKKGGNYGYT
once | TRBV9 | ASSPSPQGSSEAF
. | TRBV2 | ASSEGAGTTQY
once | TRBV18 | ASSPDVGLF
. | TRBV5-6 | ASSSSRAQY
. | TRBV19 | ASSTGTAGNTIY
. | TRBV13 | ASALQRGSTDTQY
. | TRBV9 | ASSPTGTSYEQY
. | TRBV19 | ASSPGSLIEQY
. | TRBV9 | ASSLMPDREAF
. | TRBV4-1 | ASSPLGYGYT
. | TRBV6-1 | ASRNLETQY
once | TRBV11-2 | ASSSALGGSHEQY
. | TRBV7-9 | ASSFTASYEQY
. | TRBV14 | ASSSTPYNEQF
few | TRBV6-5 | ASRSSGEQY